What follows are 32 T cell receptor beta chains derived from one specimen sequenced in a study of technical replicates of blood from four donors. The assay was immunoSEQ multiplex PCR, and TCRdb's table has in-frame clones only and misses some. The sample yields 13,000 to 15,000 clones, 84% seen once. Sequenced material: PBMCs. The origin of the receptors is a human donor in good health.

The chain couples TRBV7-8 to TRBJ2-1; maybe TRBD2 (6 bases). Germline CDR1 reads SGHVS; CDR2 reads FQNEAQ. The CDR3 extends over 14 amino acids. Trimming took off 2 bases at V and 9 bases at J, with 14 bases between the two ends. CDR3 sequence: CASSLTSRMSEQFF. The CDR3 DNA follows: TGTGCCAGCAGCTTAACTAGCAGGATGAGTGAGCAGTTCTTC.

The V gene is TRBV12-5, the J gene TRBJ2-1; 9 positions agree with TRBD1. CDR3 length: 17 residues. Unmatched junction bases numbered 4, after V lost 0 bases and J lost 1 base. From germline, CDR1 is LGHNT and CDR2 FRNRAP. CDR3 in amino acids: CASGLVRGTGSYNEQFF. In nucleotides, the CDR3 is TGTGCTAGTGGTTTGGTACGAGGGACAGGGTCCTACAATGAGCAGTTCTTC.

The gene calls are TRBV11-2 and TRBJ1-5, with D maybe TRBD1 (5 bases). In germline, CDR1 is SGHAT, CDR2 FQNNGV. The V end lost 8 bases, the J end lost 3 bases, and 23 bases lay between the germline ends. The CDR3 extends over 17 amino acids. The CDR3 DNA reads TGTGCCAGCGCCTCTGGAGGGGTCCTGGAAAACAATCAGCCCCAGCATTTT. Protein product: CASASGGVLENNQPQHF.

This rearrangement joins TRBV7-9 to TRBJ2-7; 9 bases agree with TRBD1. CDR3 length: 17 amino acids. Germline V gene sequence: CDR1 SEHNR, CDR2 FQNEAQ (reference sequence). J lost 2 bases, V lost 5 bases, and 13 bases had no gene match. The CDR3 DNA follows: TGTGCCAGCAGCCCGGGACAGGGACGGGCTATCACCTACGAGCAGTACTTC. Translated, it gives CASSPGQGRAITYEQYF.

The rearrangement uses TRBV18 and TRBJ2-3; the match to TRBD1 covers 9 bases. CDR1 KGHSH and CDR2 LQKENI come from the germline V gene. The CDR3 runs 15 residues. J was trimmed by 3 bases and V by 2 bases; bases with no gene match: 3. The CDR3 is CASSPRDRGTDTQYF. The CDR3 coding sequence is TGTGCCAGCTCACCAAGAGACAGGGGGACAGATACGCAGTATTTT.

This clone has just one count. The genes are TRBV6-1 and TRBJ2-5; 16 bases match TRBD2. Germline loops: CDR1 MNHNS, CDR2 SASEGT. The CDR3 totals 18 residues. V dropped 0 bases and J dropped 7; count of bases not matched to a gene: 8. The DNA for the CDR3 is TGTGCCAGCAGTGAAGCAAAAGGGACTAGCGGGAGGGGATGGACCCAGTACTTC. As protein: CASSEAKGTSGRGWTQYF.

V and J are TRBV19 and TRBJ2-7; 8 bases fit TRBD1. With V trimmed by 4 bases and J by 2 bases, 7 bases remained unmatched. The CDR3 length is 15 residues. Germline values: CDR1 LNHDA, CDR2 SQIVND (reference sequence). The CDR3 reads CASSTQGAHAYEQYF. DNA of the CDR3: TGTGCCAGTAGTACTCAGGGGGCCCATGCCTACGAGCAGTACTTC.

This sequence joins TRBV11-2 and TRBJ2-7, with 7 positions matching TRBD2. Trimming took 4 bases from V and 3 from J; bases not matched to a gene: 0. Germline lookup yields CDR1 SGHAT and CDR2 FQNNGV. This CDR3 region has 12 residues. The DNA for the CDR3 is TGTGCCAGCAGCTGGGACTACTACGAGCAGTACTTC. Translation: CASSWDYYEQYF.

This clone appeared once. This chain links TRBV6-5 with TRBJ2-3; no clear D. The V gene lost 8 bases and the J gene lost 14 bases, with 14 bases spanning the gap. Germline V gene lookup returns CDR1 MNHEY and CDR2 SVGAGI. There are 10 residues in the CDR3. The CDR3 DNA sequence: TGTGCCAGCTTAATGGCCCTAGGGTATTTT. Its translation is CASLMALGYF.

The gene calls are TRBV7-9 and TRBJ2-5; 9 bases are a match to TRBD1. V shed 5 bases and J 5 bases; nucleotides not matched to a gene: 6. Germline CDR1 reads SEHNR; CDR2 reads FQNEAQ (reference sequence). CDR3 size: 14 residues. CDR3 loop: CASSIQGALETQYF. The CDR3 coding sequence is TGTGCCAGCAGCATACAGGGGGCCTTGGAGACCCAGTACTTC. The full variable domain, completed using reference TRBV7-9 and TRBJ2-5, is DTGVSQNPRHKITKRGQNVTFRCDPISEHNRLYWYRQTLGQGPEFLTYFQNEAQLEKSRLLSDRFSAERPKGSFSTLEIQRTEQGDSAMYLCASSIQGALETQYFGPGTRLLVL.

The rearrangement links TRBV2 to TRBJ2-1; 10 nucleotides match TRBD2. Looked up from germline, CDR1 is SNHLY and CDR2 is FYNNEI. Unmatched junction bases numbered 7, after V lost 5 bases and J lost 12 bases. There are 13 residues in the CDR3. As DNA, the CDR3 is TGTGCCAGCAGTCCTACTAGCGGGGTGGGGCAGTTCTTC. It is translated as CASSPTSGVGQFF. Variable domain in full (rest from reference TRBV2 and TRBJ2-1): EPEVTQTPSHQVTQMGQEVILRCVPISNHLYFYWYRQILGQKVEFLVSFYNNEISEKSEIFDDQFSVERPDGSNFTLKIRSTKLEDSAMYFCASSPTSGVGQFFGPGTRLTVL.

The chain couples TRBV11-3 to TRBJ2-1, with D possibly TRBD2 on 5 matching bases. The germline CDR1 and CDR2 sequences are SGHNT and YENEEA. The V end was cut by 3 bases, the J end by 8 bases, with 14 bases between. The CDR3 is 14 amino acids. In DNA form, the CDR3 reads TGTGCCAGCAGCTTTGATTCTAGCAAAGATGAGCAGTTCTTC. Encoded protein: CASSFDSSKDEQFF.

This clone came up once. The gene calls are TRBV18 and TRBJ2-2; 7 bases line up with TRBD1. Trimming removed 2 bases from V and 2 bases from J; junction bases left unmatched: 5. The CDR3 runs 16 residues. Germline V gene data show CDR1 as KGHSH and CDR2 as LQKENI. The CDR3, as DNA: TGTGCCAGCTCACCAAGTGGGACAGCCAACACCGGGGAGCTGTTTTTT. Translation gives CASSPSGTANTGELFF.

The genes are TRBV11-2 and TRBJ1-2; tentative D call: TRBD1 (5 bases). Trimming left V 5 bases short and J 3 bases short, with 16 bases between. This CDR3 has 15 amino acids. CDR1 is SGHAT, CDR2 FQNNGV, per germline. CDR3 sequence (DNA): TGTGCCAGCAGCATACGCTACGGGGGGGACTATGGCTACACCTTC. Translation gives CASSIRYGGDYGYTF.

V and J are TRBV7-9 and TRBJ2-1, with D perhaps TRBD2 (7 bases). This CDR3 is built from 14 residues. V was cut by 6 bases and J by 10 bases, with 19 bases left in between. Germline CDR1 is SEHNR and CDR2 is FQNEAQ (reference sequence). CDR3 residues: CASSTRGGGREQFF. CDR3 DNA sequence: TGTGCCAGCAGTACGAGAGGCGGGGGCAGGGAGCAGTTCTTC.

CDR3 in amino acids: CASRRTGDSYGYTF. The CDR3 DNA reads TGTGCCAGTAGGAGGACAGGGGACAGCTATGGCTACACCTTC. The J gene is TRBJ1-2, the V gene TRBV19, with 9 bases aligning to TRBD1. V trimming: 6 bases; J trimming: 4 bases; junction bases outside the gene matches: 6. Germline CDR1 reads LNHDA; CDR2 reads SQIVND (reference sequence). This CDR3 contains 14 residues.

The rearrangement joins TRBV20-1 to TRBJ1-2, with unresolved D. V was cut by 3 bases and J by 3 bases, with 5 bases left in between. Germline V gene data show CDR1 as DFQATT and CDR2 as SNEGSKA (reference sequence). The CDR3 contains 11 residues. The CDR3 sequence is CSARQYYGYTF. CDR3 nucleotides: TGCAGTGCTAGGCAGTACTATGGCTACACCTTC.

The chain links TRBV10-1 to TRBJ1-1; D remains unclear. V was cut by 6 bases and J by 0 bases, with 5 bases left in between. The CDR3 contains 12 residues. From germline, CDR1 is WNHNN and CDR2 SYGVQD (reference sequence). In DNA form, the CDR3 reads TGCGCCAGCAGCAACATGAACACTGAAGCTTTCTTT. Protein: CASSNMNTEAFF.

The chain couples TRBV9 to TRBJ1-3; tentatively, D is TRBD1 (6 bases). Germline V gene data show CDR1 as SGDLS and CDR2 as YYNGEE. The CDR3 length is 15 residues. Trimming removed 4 bases at V and 1 base at J, with 12 bases between. In nucleotides, the CDR3 is TGTGCCAGCAGCACGATAGGGGGTTCTGGAAACACCATATATTTT. This encodes CASSTIGGSGNTIYF. Full variable domain (missing parts from reference TRBV9 and TRBJ1-3): DSGVTQTPKHLITATGQRVTLRCSPRSGDLSVYWYQQSLDQGLQFLIQYYNGEERAKGNILERFSAQQFPDLHSELNLSSLELGDSALYFCASSTIGGSGNTIYFGEGSWLTVV.

The rearrangement links TRBV7-9 to TRBJ2-1; the match to TRBD2 covers 11 bases. The CDR3 covers 16 residues. Germline loops: CDR1 SEHNR, CDR2 FQNEAQ (reference sequence). Losses at the gene ends were 4 bases for V and 5 bases for J; bases not matched to a gene: 7. The chain's CDR3 is CASSYSGLAGNNEQFF. The CDR3 DNA sequence: TGTGCCAGCAGCTACTCAGGACTAGCGGGCAACAATGAGCAGTTCTTC.

The CDR3 nucleotides read TGTGCCATCGACGCAGGCTCCTACAATGAGCAGTTCTTC. Amino acids: CAIDAGSYNEQFF. The V gene is TRBV10-3, the J gene TRBJ2-1; D uncertain. V was trimmed by 8 bases and J by 0 bases, leaving 8 bases between them. Germline CDR1 reads ENHRY; CDR2 reads SYGVKD. There are 13 residues in the CDR3.

The chain has TRBV6-4 and TRBJ2-1; TRBD1 might be the D (5 bases). Germline values: CDR1 MRHNA, CDR2 SNTAGT. V was clipped by 3 bases and J by 7 bases, with 16 bases between them. There are 15 residues in the CDR3. The CDR3 nucleotides read TGTGCCAGCAGTGAAGGGGCAGGGTCGTCAAATGAGCAGTTCTTC. Translating it yields CASSEGAGSSNEQFF.

The chain couples TRBV7-9 to TRBJ1-6, with 7 bases that match TRBD1. Germline V gene lookup returns CDR1 SEHNR and CDR2 FQNEAQ (reference sequence). The CDR3 has 17 amino acids. Trimming at V came to 5 bases and at J to 2 bases, leaving 9 bases not matched to a gene. CDR3 DNA sequence: TGTGCCAGCAGCGTATACAGGGGTAGCACCTATAATTCACCCCTCCACTTT. This sequence encodes CASSVYRGSTYNSPLHF.

This chain uses TRBV2 with TRBJ2-3, with 15 bases fitting TRBD2. CDR3 length: 18 amino acids. Trimming at V came to 9 bases and at J to 4 bases, leaving 14 bases not matched to a gene. Germline values: CDR1 SNHLY, CDR2 FYNNEI. The CDR3 sequence: CARTSSGLAGGEADTQYF. Here the CDR3 DNA reads TGTGCCAGAACCTCCTCGGGACTAGCGGGAGGCGAAGCAGATACGCAGTATTTT.

This clone has only a few counts. V usage is TRBV5-1 and J usage is TRBJ1-2; the D gene is possibly TRBD1 (6 bases). Trimming removed 4 bases from V and 5 bases from J, with 15 bases in between. CDR1 and CDR2 (germline): SGHRS, YFSETQ. The CDR3 has 14 residues. The CDR3 is CASSTGTSGYGYTF. In DNA, the CDR3 is TGCGCCAGCAGCACCGGGACATCTGGTTATGGCTACACCTTC.

CDR3 in amino acids: CSVATGSSYEQYF. The CDR3 DNA sequence: TGCAGCGTGGCGACAGGGAGCTCCTACGAGCAGTACTTC. This chain uses TRBV29-1 with TRBJ2-7; 7 bases line up with TRBD1. V lost 6 bases to trimming and J lost 0 bases; unmatched junction nucleotides: 5. Looked up from germline, CDR1 is SQVTM and CDR2 is ANQGSEA. This CDR3 is 13 amino acids long.

The V call is TRBV2, the J call TRBJ2-1; the match to TRBD2 covers 11 bases. The junction had 13 bases not matched to a gene; V was cut back by 6 bases and J by 0 bases. The CDR3 runs 19 residues. CDR1 SNHLY and CDR2 FYNNEI come from the germline V gene. The CDR3 loop is CASSVRPGLAESSYNEQFF. CDR3 in DNA: TGTGCCAGCAGCGTAAGACCGGGACTAGCGGAGAGCTCCTACAATGAGCAGTTCTTC. The whole variable domain, remainder taken from reference TRBV2 and TRBJ2-1, is EPEVTQTPSHQVTQMGQEVILRCVPISNHLYFYWYRQILGQKVEFLVSFYNNEISEKSEIFDDQFSVERPDGSNFTLKIRSTKLEDSAMYFCASSVRPGLAESSYNEQFFGPGTRLTVL.

The chain has TRBV28 and TRBJ2-7, with 9 bases fitting TRBD1. This CDR3 region has 15 residues. J gave up 4 bases and V 7 bases, and 11 bases lay outside the gene matches. Germline values: CDR1 MDHEN, CDR2 SYDVKM. CDR3 sequence: CASTTLGQGVYEQYF. For the CDR3, the DNA is TGTGCCAGCACTACACTGGGACAGGGTGTATACGAGCAGTACTTC. The complete variable domain, with remaining parts taken from reference TRBV28 and TRBJ2-7, reads DVKVTQSSRYLVKRTGEKVFLECVQDMDHENMFWYRQDPGLGLRLIYFSYDVKMKEKGDIPEGYSVSREKKERFSLILESASTNQTSMYLCASTTLGQGVYEQYFGPGTRLTVT.

The V call is TRBV19, the J call TRBJ2-1, with TRBD2 matching 9 bases. There are 15 residues in the CDR3. Per the germline V gene, CDR1 is LNHDA and CDR2 is SQIVND (reference sequence). V shed 4 bases and J 4 bases; nucleotides not matched to a gene: 5. The CDR3 DNA is TGTGCCAGTAGTACGGGTAGCGGGAGTTACAATGAGCAGTTCTTC. Protein sequence: CASSTGSGSYNEQFF.

The CDR3 region has the DNA TGTGCCAGCAGCCACTACTTAGATACGCAGTATTTT. This translates into CASSHYLDTQYF. V and J are TRBV7-6 and TRBJ2-3, with unresolved D. The CDR3 is made up of 12 amino acids. In germline, CDR1 is SGHVS, CDR2 FNYEAQ. V was shortened by 5 bases and J by 5 bases, with 8 bases between the two germline ends.

This clone is a singleton in its sample. The chain joins TRBV30 to TRBJ2-7; D gene unclear. Germline CDR1 is GTSNPN and CDR2 is SVGIG (reference sequence). The CDR3 is made up of 11 amino acids. Trimming removed 2 bases from V and 4 bases from J, with 6 bases in between. The CDR3 loop is CAWSTGYEQYF. The CDR3 DNA reads TGTGCCTGGAGTACGGGTTACGAGCAGTACTTC. Using reference TRBV30 and TRBJ2-7 for the parts outside the CDR3, the full variable domain is SQTIHQWPATLVQPVGSPLSLECTVEGTSNPNLYWYRQAAGRGLQLLFYSVGIGQISSEVPQNLSASRPQDRQFILSSKKLLLSDSGFYLCAWSTGYEQYFGPGTRLTVT.

The chain has TRBV6-5 and TRBJ1-2; possibly TRBD1 for D (6 bases). Trimming shortened V by 2 bases and J by 5 bases, and 15 bases separated the two germline ends. The germline gives CDR1 MNHEY, CDR2 SVGAGI. The CDR3 is 15 amino acids. The CDR3, as DNA: TGTGCCAGCAGTTACCAAGATAGGGGGACGTATGGCTACACCTTC. It translates to CASSYQDRGTYGYTF.